The sequence of this TCR beta chain was determined in a study of blood T cell repertoires in COVID-19. Looking at the study overall: Collection of acute and convalescent COVID-19 samples took place in the United States, Italy and Spain. T cells, B-cell-depleted T cells, or PBMCs provided the cDNA or gDNA that served as material.

Original processing methods: Estimated nucleated cell counts came from reference gene primer amplification. TCRdb's copy holds only in-frame clones and misses some; the assay was immunoSEQ multiplex PCR. V, J and clone size are taken as reported in that table, and D and trimming were inferred from the DNA itself. In the table there are roughly 200,000 clones, roughly 82% of which are singletons. V lost 0 bases and J lost 9, with 6 bases in between. The CDR3 has 13 amino acids. CDR1 and CDR2 (germline): LGHDT, YNNKEL (reference sequence). Participants had their cohort set by participant-reported clinical history.

Specimen: PBMCs or T cells enriched from blood (not recorded which). J is TRBJ1-6 and V is TRBV3-1 (or the pseudogene TRBV3-2); D might be TRBD1 (6 bases). This receptor was obtained from a man aged 40-49 years who had recovered from COVID-19. This chain's CDR3 is CASSQDRGSPLHF. DNA of the CDR3: TGTGCCAGCAGCCAAGACAGGGGTTCACCCCTCCACTTT.